This T cell receptor beta chain originates from a study of cytomegalovirus exposure and HLA in healthy donors. Germline CDR1 reads LNHDA; CDR2 reads SQIVND (reference sequence). The CDR3 consists of 15 residues. V gave up 5 bases and J gave up 4 bases; unmatched junction bases: 7. As regards this clone: What it binds is not known.

Study-wide results and caveats: With later analysis, a missense DCLRE1C variant became linked to TCR beta V- and J-gene trimming.

The PCR had 60 Vbeta and 13 Jbeta primers. Original analysis: There were 70 million to 95 million unique TCR beta chains by a later count, and around 10 million of them were shared. The data were produced by immunoSEQ multiplex PCR, yet TCRdb's version contains in-frame clones alone and is incomplete. V, J and clone size derive from that table, while D and trimming were established from the DNA sequence. The data hold 100,000 or so clones, with less than 85% observed a single time. The rearrangement uses TRBV19 and TRBJ2-2, with 7 bases identical to TRBD1. This clonotype originated in a man aged 40-49 years in good health and CMV-seropositive. Material: PBMCs. CDR3 coding DNA: TGTGCCAGTAGTGAGACAGGGCCCACCACCGGGGAGCTGTTTTTT. This gives the protein CASSETGPTTGELFF.